The T cell receptor beta chain under discussion was sequenced for a study of early T cells in non-severe SARS-CoV-2 infection. Across the whole study: With bulk RNA from unsorted whole blood as input, sequencing yielded unpaired chains. The study's findings and limits: VDJdb matching, biased toward anti-spike CD8 responses, missed private and CD4 specificities.

This clonotype is classed as medium-sized. Its antigen is not known. Individual cDNA molecules received unique molecular identifiers during library preparation. TCRdb used MiXCR to reprocess the 5' RACE reads, holding one entry per CDR3 protein. The sample lists about 40,000 distinct CDR3 sequences, approximately 5.9% occurring once. There are 12 residues in the CDR3. The V end lost 7 bases, the J end lost 2 bases, and 8 bases lay between the germline ends. Looked up from germline, CDR1 is SGHAT and CDR2 is FQNNGV. The chain joins TRBV11-2 to TRBJ2-5; D is ambiguous. The receptor's source is an adult who was a healthcare worker with PCR-confirmed SARS-CoV-2 infection or an uninfected control (not recorded which). The material was whole blood, obtained at baseline. CDR3 amino acids: CASTTVQETQYF. CDR3 coding DNA: TGTGCCAGCACGACTGTACAAGAGACCCAGTACTTC.